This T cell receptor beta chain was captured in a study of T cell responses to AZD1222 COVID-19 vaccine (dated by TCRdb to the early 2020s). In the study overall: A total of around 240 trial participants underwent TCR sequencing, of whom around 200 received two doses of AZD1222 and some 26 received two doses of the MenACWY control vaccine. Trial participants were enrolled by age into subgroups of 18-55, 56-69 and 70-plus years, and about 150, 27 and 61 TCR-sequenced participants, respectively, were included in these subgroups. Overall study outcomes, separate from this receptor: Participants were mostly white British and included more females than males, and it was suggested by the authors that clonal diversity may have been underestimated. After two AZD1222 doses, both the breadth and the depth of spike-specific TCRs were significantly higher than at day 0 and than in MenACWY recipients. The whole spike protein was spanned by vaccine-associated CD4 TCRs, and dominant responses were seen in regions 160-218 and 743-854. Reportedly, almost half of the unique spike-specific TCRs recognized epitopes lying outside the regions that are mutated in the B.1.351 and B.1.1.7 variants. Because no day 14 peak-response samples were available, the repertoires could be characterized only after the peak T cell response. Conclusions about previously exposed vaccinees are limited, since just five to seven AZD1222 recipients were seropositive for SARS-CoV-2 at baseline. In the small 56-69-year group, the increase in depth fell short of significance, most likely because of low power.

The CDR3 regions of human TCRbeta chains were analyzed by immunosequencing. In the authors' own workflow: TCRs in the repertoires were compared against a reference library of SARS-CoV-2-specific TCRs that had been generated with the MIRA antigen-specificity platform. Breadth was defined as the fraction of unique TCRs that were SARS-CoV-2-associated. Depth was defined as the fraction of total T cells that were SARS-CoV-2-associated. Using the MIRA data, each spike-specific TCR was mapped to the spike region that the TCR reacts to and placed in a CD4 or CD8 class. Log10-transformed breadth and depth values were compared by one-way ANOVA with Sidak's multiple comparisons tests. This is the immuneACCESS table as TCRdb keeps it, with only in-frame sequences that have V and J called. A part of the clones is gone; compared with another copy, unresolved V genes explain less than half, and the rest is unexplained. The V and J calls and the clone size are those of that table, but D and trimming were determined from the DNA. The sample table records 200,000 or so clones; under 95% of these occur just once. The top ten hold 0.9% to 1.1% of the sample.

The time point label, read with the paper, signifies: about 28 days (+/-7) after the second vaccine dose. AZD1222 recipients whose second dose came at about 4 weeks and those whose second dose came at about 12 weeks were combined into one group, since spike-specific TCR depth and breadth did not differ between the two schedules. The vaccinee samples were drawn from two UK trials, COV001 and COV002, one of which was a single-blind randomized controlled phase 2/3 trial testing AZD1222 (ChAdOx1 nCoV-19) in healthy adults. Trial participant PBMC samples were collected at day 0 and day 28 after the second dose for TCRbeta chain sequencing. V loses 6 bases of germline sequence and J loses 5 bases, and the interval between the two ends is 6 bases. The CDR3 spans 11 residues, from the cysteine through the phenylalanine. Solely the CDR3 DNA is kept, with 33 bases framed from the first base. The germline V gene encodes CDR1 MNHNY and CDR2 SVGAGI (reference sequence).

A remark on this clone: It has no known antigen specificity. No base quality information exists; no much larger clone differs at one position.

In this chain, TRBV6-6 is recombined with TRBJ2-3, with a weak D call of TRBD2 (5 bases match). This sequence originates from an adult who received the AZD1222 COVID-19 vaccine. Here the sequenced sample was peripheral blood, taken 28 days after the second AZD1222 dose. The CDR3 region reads CASSTRDTQYF. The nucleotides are TGTGCCAGCAGCACTAGAGATACGCAGTATTTT.